This passage covers 21 T cell receptor beta chains from one sample sequenced in a study of OX40 agonist ivuxolimab in advanced cancers. The repertoire was sequenced with immunoSEQ multiplex PCR; TCRdb's copy has only in-frame clones and lacks some. This sample has tens of thousands of clones, with over 75% found just once. The sequencing used CD4+ or CD8+ T cells sorted from blood, collected in a trial of the OX40 agonist ivuxolimab. These receptor sequences come from an adult with an advanced solid tumor such as melanoma, head and neck, liver or kidney cancer.

The CDR3 loop reads CASSRIPSGRETQYF. The CDR3 DNA is TGCGCCAGCAGCCGTATCCCGTCCGGGAGGGAGACCCAGTACTTC. This chain links TRBV4-1 with TRBJ2-5; 7 bases align to TRBD2. The CDR3 is 15 amino acids. The V and J ends lost 4 bases and 5 bases, in that order; junction bases with no gene match: 10. Germline V gene data show CDR1 as MGHRA and CDR2 as YSYEKL.

This chain links TRBV6-4 with TRBJ2-1; 12 positions agree with TRBD2. V lost 3 bases to trimming and J lost 6 bases; unmatched junction nucleotides: 0. CDR1 and CDR2 (germline): MRHNA, SNTAGT. The CDR3 loop spans 14 amino acids. In DNA form, the CDR3 reads TGTGCCAGCAGTGAACTAGCGGGGGGCAATGAGCAGTTCTTC. Protein sequence: CASSELAGGNEQFF.

The chain carries TRBV12-2 and TRBJ1-1. TRBV12-2 is given as a pseudogene. CDR3 length equals 13 residues. CDR3 protein: CASRLAGGSEAFF. CDR3 bases: TGTGCAAGTCGCTTAGCGGGCGGAAGTGAAGCTTTCTTT.

This clone was seen more than once but under ten times. The V gene is TRBV28, the J gene TRBJ1-4; 8 nucleotides align to TRBD1. The V and J ends lost 5 bases and 14 bases, in that order; junction bases with no gene match: 10. The V gene's germline CDR1 is MDHEN and CDR2 SYDVKM. CDR3 length equals 13 residues. The CDR3 region has the DNA TGTGCCAGCAGTGAACAGGGGGTGATTTGGCTGTTTTTT. Amino acids: CASSEQGVIWLFF. Variable domain in full (rest from reference TRBV28 and TRBJ1-4): DVKVTQSSRYLVKRTGEKVFLECVQDMDHENMFWYRQDPGLGLRLIYFSYDVKMKEKGDIPEGYSVSREKKERFSLILESASTNQTSMYLCASSEQGVIWLFFGSGTQLSVL.

The V gene is TRBV6-6, the J gene TRBJ2-1; D is perhaps TRBD1 or TRBD2 (6 bases each). Trimming took 6 bases from V and 7 from J, leaving 19 bases between them. The CDR3 runs 15 residues. The V gene's germline CDR1 is MNHNY and CDR2 SVGAGI (reference sequence). CDR3 region: CASSRQDGSINEQFF. CDR3 DNA: TGTGCCAGCAGCCGACAGGACGGGAGTATTAATGAGCAGTTCTTC.

This chain's CDR3 is CASSYGDDRAHEQFF. The DNA of the CDR3 is TGTGCCAGCAGCTACGGTGACGACAGGGCTCATGAGCAGTTCTTC. The V gene is TRBV11-2, the J gene TRBJ2-1; 7 bases are a match to TRBD1. The trim removed 4 bases at V and 8 bases at J, leaving 11 bases unmatched. Germline lookup yields CDR1 SGHAT and CDR2 FQNNGV. The CDR3 is 15 residues long.

The genes are TRBV18 and TRBJ2-7; D ambiguous. Germline V gene data show CDR1 as KGHSH and CDR2 as LQKENI. V was pared by 0 bases and J by 0 bases, with 6 bases between. The CDR3 totals 14 residues. The CDR3 region has the DNA TGTGCCAGCTCACCACCGGGTAGCTCCTACGAGCAGTACTTC. Its translation is CASSPPGSSYEQYF.

The J gene is TRBJ2-3, the V gene TRBV7-2, with 12 bases identical to TRBD2. The CDR3 length is 16 residues. V was clipped by 4 bases and J by 3 bases; unmatched bases: 5. In germline, CDR1 is SGHTA, CDR2 FQGNSA. Written as DNA, the CDR3 is TGTGCCAGCAGCTCGCGGACTAGCGGGATAACAGATACGCAGTATTTT. This encodes CASSSRTSGITDTQYF. Supplemented by reference TRBV7-2 and TRBJ2-3, the full variable domain reads GAGVSQSPSNKVTEKGKDVELRCDPISGHTALYWYRQSLGQGLEFLIYFQGNSAPDKSGLPSDRFSAERTGGSVSTLTIQRTQQEDSAVYLCASSSRTSGITDTQYFGPGTRLTVL.

The chain combines TRBV4-3 with TRBJ2-7, with D possibly matching TRBD1 (6 bases). Germline V CDR1 and CDR2: LGHNA, YSLEER. V was cut by 5 bases and J by 3 bases, with 11 bases left in between. The CDR3 spans 13 residues. This chain's CDR3 is CASSRQADYEQYF. The DNA of the CDR3 is TGCGCCAGCAGCAGACAGGCTGACTACGAGCAGTACTTC.

This chain uses TRBV11-2 with TRBJ2-5; D possibly corresponds to TRBD1 (6 bases). The CDR3 is 15 residues long. The germline gives CDR1 SGHAT, CDR2 FQNNGV. Trimming stripped 1 base from V and 5 bases from J, with 14 bases between. CDR3 residues: CASSLGRQGLETQYF. The CDR3 DNA reads as TGTGCCAGCAGCTTAGGTCGCCAGGGGCTGGAGACCCAGTACTTC.

This clone was found a few times. The rearrangement links TRBV9 to TRBJ1-1; TRBD1 agrees at 12 bases. The CDR3 loop spans 19 amino acids. Germline loops: CDR1 SGDLS, CDR2 YYNGEE. V dropped 4 bases and J dropped 0; count of bases not matched to a gene: 13. CDR3 residues: CASSLPSGGQGALNTEAFF. CDR3 in DNA: TGTGCCAGCAGCCTACCCTCAGGGGGACAGGGGGCTCTGAACACTGAAGCTTTCTTT. The whole variable domain, remainder taken from reference TRBV9 and TRBJ1-1, is DSGVTQTPKHLITATGQRVTLRCSPRSGDLSVYWYQQSLDQGLQFLIQYYNGEERAKGNILERFSAQQFPDLHSELNLSSLELGDSALYFCASSLPSGGQGALNTEAFFGQGTRLTVV.

This sequence joins TRBV2 and TRBJ2-7, with D unclear. CDR3 length: 12 amino acids. Deletions cut 4 bases from V and 4 bases from J, with 8 bases between. Per the germline V gene, CDR1 is SNHLY and CDR2 is FYNNEI. CDR3 sequence: CASSAEAYEQYF. The CDR3 DNA reads as TGTGCCAGCAGTGCCGAGGCGTACGAGCAGTACTTC.

This clone was counted a single time. Written as DNA, the CDR3 is TGTGCCAGCAGCCCACGGACAGGGTTTACCGGGGAGCTGTTTTTT. It specifies CASSPRTGFTGELFF. The rearrangement joins TRBV7-9 to TRBJ2-2; TRBD1 matches at 8 bases. Germline CDR1 reads SEHNR; CDR2 reads FQNEAQ (reference sequence). CDR3 length: 15 residues. The V gene end was trimmed by 5 bases and the J gene end by 5 bases; junction bases not matched to a gene: 7.

The rearrangement links TRBV19 to TRBJ1-5; 8 positions agree with TRBD1. The germline CDR1 and CDR2 sequences are LNHDA and SQIVND (reference sequence). Trimming cost V 7 bases and J 6 bases; bases outside gene matches: 8. The CDR3 totals 14 residues. As DNA, the CDR3 is TGTGCCAGTACGAGGACAGGGAGTAGTCAGCCCCAGCATTTT. This translates into CASTRTGSSQPQHF.

The genes are TRBV28 and TRBJ1-2, with D tentatively TRBD1 (6 bases). V shed 5 bases and J shed 0 bases, with 16 bases lying between them. CDR3 length equals 16 residues. Germline V gives CDR1 MDHEN, CDR2 SYDVKM. DNA of the CDR3: TGTGCCAGCAGTCTAGGGGACGGGGGCCCTAACTATGGCTACACCTTC. This translates into CASSLGDGGPNYGYTF.

The chain joins TRBV5-8 to TRBJ2-1; perhaps TRBD1 as D (5 bases). The length of the CDR3 is 16 residues. V was clipped by 4 bases and J by 5 bases, with 19 bases between them. The germline V gene has CDR1 SGHTS and CDR2 YDEGEE. The DNA of the CDR3 is TGTGCCAGCAGCCCCAGGCTGGGGATCAGGGACAATGAGCAGTTCTTC. This encodes CASSPRLGIRDNEQFF.

The genes are TRBV6-6 and TRBJ2-7; D is possibly TRBD2 (7 bases). Trimming took off 8 bases at V and 3 bases at J, with 14 bases between the two ends. The CDR3 loop spans 13 amino acids. Germline CDR1 is MNHNY and CDR2 is SVGAGI (reference sequence). DNA for the CDR3: TGTGCCAGCTCCTCCGGGGGGCTCTACGAGCAGTACTTC. Translating gives CASSSGGLYEQYF.

V is TRBV18 and J is TRBJ2-1; the match to TRBD1 covers 7 bases. CDR1 is KGHSH, CDR2 LQKENI, per germline. The CDR3 has 15 residues. V trimming: 5 bases; J trimming: 5 bases; junction bases outside the gene matches: 9. CDR3 sequence reads: CASSARQGANNEQFF. The DNA for the CDR3 is TGTGCCAGCTCAGCCCGACAGGGAGCGAACAATGAGCAGTTCTTC.

The CDR3: CASNLGASGNNEQFF. CDR3 sequence (DNA): TGTGCCAGTAACCTCGGGGCTAGCGGGAACAATGAGCAGTTCTTC. The gene calls are TRBV19 and TRBJ2-1; TRBD2 aligns across 9 bases. Germline assignment: CDR1 LNHDA and CDR2 SQIVND (reference sequence). Trimming cost V 7 bases and J 5 bases; bases outside gene matches: 9. The CDR3 length is 15 residues.

This rearrangement joins TRBV5-1 to TRBJ2-5; no firm D call. There are 12 residues in the CDR3. Germline CDR1 reads SGHRS; CDR2 reads YFSETQ. The V end lost 0 bases, the J end lost 5 bases, and 5 bases lay between the germline ends. The CDR3 loop is CASSLVSETQYF. In DNA, the CDR3 is TGCGCCAGCAGCTTGGTTTCCGAGACCCAGTACTTC. The full variable domain, completed using reference TRBV5-1 and TRBJ2-5, is KAGVTQTPRYLIKTRGQQVTLSCSPISGHRSVSWYQQTPGQGLQFLFEYFSETQRNKGNFPGRFSGRQFSNSRSEMNVSTLELGDSALYLCASSLVSETQYFGPGTRLLVL.

The J gene is TRBJ2-7, the V gene TRBV11-3, with TRBD2 as a possible D gene (6 bases). Between the trimmed V and J ends, which lost 0 bases and 7 bases, there was a span of 10 bases. The CDR3 totals 13 residues. Germline V gene sequence: CDR1 SGHNT, CDR2 YENEEA. For the CDR3, the DNA is TGTGCCAGCAGCTTAGATGTGGGAGGAGAGCAGTACTTC. This gives the protein CASSLDVGGEQYF.